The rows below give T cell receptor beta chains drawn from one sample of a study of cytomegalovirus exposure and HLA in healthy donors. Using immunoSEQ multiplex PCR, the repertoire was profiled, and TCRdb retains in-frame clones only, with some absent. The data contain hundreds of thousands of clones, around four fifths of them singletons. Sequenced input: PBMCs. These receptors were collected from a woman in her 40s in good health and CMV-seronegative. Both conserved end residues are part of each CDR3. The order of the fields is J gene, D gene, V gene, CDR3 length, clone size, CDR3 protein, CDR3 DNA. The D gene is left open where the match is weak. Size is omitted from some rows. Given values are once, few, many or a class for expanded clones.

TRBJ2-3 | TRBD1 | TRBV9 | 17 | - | CASSVVDRALWADTQYF | TGTGCCAGCAGCGTAGTAGACAGGGCCCTATGGGCAGATACGCAGTATTTT
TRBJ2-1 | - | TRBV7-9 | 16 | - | CASSPAGPISYNEQFF | TGTGCCAGCAGCCCTGCGGGGCCTATCTCCTACAATGAGCAGTTCTTC
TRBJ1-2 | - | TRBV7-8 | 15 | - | CASSLGRDGNYGYTF | TGTGCCAGCAGCTTAGGGAGAGATGGTAACTATGGCTACACCTTC
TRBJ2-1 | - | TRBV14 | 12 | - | CASSPWGLSQFF | TGTGCCAGCAGCCCGTGGGGGCTTTCGCAGTTCTTC
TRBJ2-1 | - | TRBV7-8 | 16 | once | CASSLGSPRSYNEQFF | TGTGCCAGCAGCTTAGGCAGTCCTAGGTCCTACAATGAGCAGTTCTTC
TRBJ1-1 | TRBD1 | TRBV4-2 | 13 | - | CASSQGQYTEAFF | TGTGCCAGCAGCCAGGGACAGTACACTGAAGCTTTCTTT
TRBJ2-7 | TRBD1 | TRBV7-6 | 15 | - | CASSLTPTGAYEQYF | TGTGCCAGCAGCTTAACTCCAACAGGGGCCTACGAGCAGTACTTC
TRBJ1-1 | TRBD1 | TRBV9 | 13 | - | CASSVVQGGEAFF | TGTGCCAGCAGCGTAGTCCAGGGGGGTGAAGCTTTCTTT
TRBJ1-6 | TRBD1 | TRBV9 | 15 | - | CASSVRGQNDSPLHF | TGTGCCAGCAGCGTGAGGGGGCAGAACGACTCACCCCTCCACTTT
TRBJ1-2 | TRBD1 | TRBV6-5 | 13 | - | CASSKTGSGGYTF | TGTGCCAGCTCGAAGACAGGGTCTGGCGGCTACACCTTC
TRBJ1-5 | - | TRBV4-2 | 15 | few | CASSEGQGSNQPQHF | TGTGCCAGCAGCGAAGGGCAGGGAAGCAATCAGCCCCAGCATTTT
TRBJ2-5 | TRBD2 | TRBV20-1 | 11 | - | CSANSGGGKYF | TGCAGTGCTAACAGCGGGGGTGGCAAGTACTTC
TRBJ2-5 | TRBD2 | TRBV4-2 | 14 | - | CASSQELAGETQYF | TGTGCCAGCAGCCAAGAGCTAGCGGGAGAGACCCAGTACTTC
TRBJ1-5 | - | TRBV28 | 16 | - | CASSPHQGNSNQPQHF | TGTGCCAGCAGTCCGCACCAGGGGAATAGCAATCAGCCCCAGCATTTT
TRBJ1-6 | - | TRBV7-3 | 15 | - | CASSLTAGENSPLHF | TGTGCCAGCAGCTTAACGGCAGGGGAAAATTCACCCCTCCACTTT
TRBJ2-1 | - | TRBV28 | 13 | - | CASSLFRGNEQFF | TGTGCCAGCAGCCTCTTTAGGGGTAATGAGCAGTTCTTC
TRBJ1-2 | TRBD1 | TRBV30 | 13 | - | CAWTLQGPDGYTF | TGTGCCTGGACCCTACAGGGGCCGGATGGCTACACCTTC
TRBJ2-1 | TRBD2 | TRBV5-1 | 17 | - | CASSRGGTSGAYNEQFF | TGCGCCAGCAGTCGGGGGGGTACTAGCGGGGCCTACAATGAGCAGTTCTTC
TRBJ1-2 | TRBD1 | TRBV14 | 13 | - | CASSHRTGNGYTF | TGTGCCAGCAGCCATAGGACAGGGAATGGCTACACCTTC
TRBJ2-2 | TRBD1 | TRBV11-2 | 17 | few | CASSLITGGWDTGELFF | TGTGCCAGCAGCCTAATCACAGGGGGGTGGGACACCGGGGAGCTGTTTTTT
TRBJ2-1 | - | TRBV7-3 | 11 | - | CASSSGLEQFF | TGTGCCAGCAGTTCAGGGCTAGAGCAGTTCTTC
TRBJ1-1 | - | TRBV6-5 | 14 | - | CASSYRTVNTEAFF | TGTGCCAGCAGTTACCGGACAGTGAACACTGAAGCTTTCTTT
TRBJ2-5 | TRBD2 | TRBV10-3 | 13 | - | CAISSGEQETQYF | TGTGCCATCAGTAGCGGGGAACAAGAGACCCAGTACTTC
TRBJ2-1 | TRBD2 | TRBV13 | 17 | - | CASSLAGGTSAYNEQFF | TGTGCCAGCAGCTTAGCAGGAGGGACTAGCGCCTACAATGAGCAGTTCTTC
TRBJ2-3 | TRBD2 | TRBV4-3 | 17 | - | CASSQFGAGGGTDTQYF | TGCGCCAGCAGCCAATTCGGTGCGGGGGGAGGCACAGATACGCAGTATTTT
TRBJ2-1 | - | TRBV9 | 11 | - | CASSALNEQFF | TGTGCCAGCAGCGCACTAAATGAGCAGTTCTTC
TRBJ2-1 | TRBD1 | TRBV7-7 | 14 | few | CASSMGQDYNEQFF | TGTGCTAGCAGCATGGGACAGGATTACAATGAGCAGTTCTTC
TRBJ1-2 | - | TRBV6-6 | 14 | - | CASSSGARIYGYTF | TGTGCCAGCAGTTCAGGGGCGCGTATCTATGGCTACACCTTC
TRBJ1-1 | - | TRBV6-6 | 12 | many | CASSYGGTEAFF | TGTGCCAGCAGTTACGGGGGGACTGAAGCTTTCTTT
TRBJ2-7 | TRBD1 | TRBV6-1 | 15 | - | CASSEGGQGVYEQYF | TGTGCCAGCAGTGAAGGGGGACAGGGTGTCTACGAGCAGTACTTC
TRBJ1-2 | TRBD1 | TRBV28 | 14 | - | CASRAGGANYGYTF | TGTGCCAGCAGGGCAGGGGGCGCGAACTATGGCTACACCTTC
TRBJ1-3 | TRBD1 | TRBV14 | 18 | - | CASSQGGTAVFFGNTIYF | TGTGCCAGCAGCCAAGGGGGGACAGCGGTATTTTTTGGAAACACCATATATTTT
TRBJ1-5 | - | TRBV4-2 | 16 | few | CASSQGGHLSNQPQHF | TGTGCCAGCAGCCAAGGGGGACACCTTAGCAATCAGCCCCAGCATTTT
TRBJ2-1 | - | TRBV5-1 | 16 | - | CASSSTASVAYNEQFF | TGCGCCAGCAGCTCGACAGCTAGCGTAGCCTACAATGAGCAGTTCTTC
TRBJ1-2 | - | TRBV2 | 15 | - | CASSPSDRRAHGYTF | TGTGCCAGCAGTCCTTCGGACAGAAGAGCCCATGGCTACACCTTC
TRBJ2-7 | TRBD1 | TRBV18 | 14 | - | CASSPGTGGDEQYF | TGTGCCAGCTCACCCGGGACAGGGGGCGACGAGCAGTACTTC
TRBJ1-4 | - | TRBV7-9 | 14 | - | CATPHRGTNEKLFF | TGTGCCACGCCACATAGAGGAACTAATGAAAAACTGTTTTTT
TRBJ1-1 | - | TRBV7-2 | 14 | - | CASSLVWGGTEAFF | TGTGCCAGCAGCTTAGTTTGGGGAGGCACTGAAGCTTTCTTT
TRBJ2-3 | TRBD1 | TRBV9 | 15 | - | CASSLGQGFGDTQYF | TGTGCCAGCAGCCTCGGACAGGGCTTTGGAGATACGCAGTATTTT
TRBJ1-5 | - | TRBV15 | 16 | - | CATSDRATLSNQPQHF | TGTGCCACCAGCGACAGAGCCACCCTTAGCAATCAGCCCCAGCATTTT
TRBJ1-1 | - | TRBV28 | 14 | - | CASSLYGKNTEAFF | TGTGCCAGCAGTCTATACGGGAAGAACACTGAAGCTTTCTTT
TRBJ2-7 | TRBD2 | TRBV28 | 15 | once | CASSPRLADSYEQYF | TGTGCCAGCAGTCCGAGACTAGCGGACTCCTACGAGCAGTACTTC
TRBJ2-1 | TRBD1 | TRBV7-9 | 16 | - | CASSSMDRSSYNEQFF | TGTGCCAGCAGCTCGATGGACAGGAGCTCCTACAATGAGCAGTTCTTC
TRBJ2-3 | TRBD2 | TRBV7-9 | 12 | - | CASSSQAGVGYF | TGTGCCAGCAGCTCCCAAGCGGGGGTCGGCTATTTT
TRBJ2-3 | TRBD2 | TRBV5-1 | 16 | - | CASSPQTSVGTDTQYF | TGCGCCAGCAGCCCCCAGACTAGCGTTGGCACAGATACGCAGTATTTT
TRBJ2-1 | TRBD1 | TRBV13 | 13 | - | CASSITGADEQFF | TGTGCCAGCAGCATAACAGGGGCGGATGAGCAGTTCTTC
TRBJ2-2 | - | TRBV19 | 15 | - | CASSPRTGGGGELFF | TGTGCCAGTAGTCCCAGGACTGGGGGAGGCGGGGAGCTGTTTTTT
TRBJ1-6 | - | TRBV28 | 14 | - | CAIRGGSYNSPLHF | TGTGCCATCCGGGGGGGGTCCTATAATTCACCCCTCCACTTT
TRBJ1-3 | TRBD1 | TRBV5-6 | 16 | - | CASSRTGRASGNTIYF | TGTGCCAGCAGCAGGACAGGGAGGGCCTCTGGAAACACCATATATTTT
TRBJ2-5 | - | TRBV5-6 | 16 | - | CASSPVGRITEETQYF | TGTGCCAGCAGCCCCGTGGGGAGAATTACTGAAGAGACCCAGTACTTC
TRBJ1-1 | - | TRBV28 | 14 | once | CASRDVRLQAEAFF | TGTGCCAGCAGGGACGTTAGGCTACAGGCTGAAGCTTTCTTT
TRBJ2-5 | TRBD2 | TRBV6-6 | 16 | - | CASSYSRQRGQETQYF | TGTGCCAGCAGTTACTCGAGGCAGCGGGGGCAAGAGACCCAGTACTTC
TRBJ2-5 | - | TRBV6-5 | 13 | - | CASTIPGVETQYF | TGTGCCAGCACCATCCCGGGGGTCGAGACCCAGTACTTC
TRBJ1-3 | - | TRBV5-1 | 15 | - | CASSSQATGGNTIYF | TGCGCCAGCAGCTCACAGGCCACCGGGGGAAACACCATATATTTT
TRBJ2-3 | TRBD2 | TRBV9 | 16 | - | CASSVALAGSTDTQYF | TGTGCCAGCAGCGTAGCCCTAGCGGGGAGCACAGATACGCAGTATTTT
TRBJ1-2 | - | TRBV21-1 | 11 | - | CASSKTDGYTF | TGTGCCAGCAGCAAAACTGATGGCTACACCTTC
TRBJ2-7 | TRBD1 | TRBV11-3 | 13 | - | CASSSRDSYEQYF | TGTGCCAGCAGCTCCAGGGACAGCTACGAGCAGTACTTC
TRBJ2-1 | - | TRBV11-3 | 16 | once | CASSLDVAGAYNEQFF | TGTGCCAGCAGCTTAGATGTGGCGGGGGCGTACAATGAGCAGTTCTTC
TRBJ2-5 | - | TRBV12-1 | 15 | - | CASSSQGQGEETQYF | TGTGCCAGCAGCTCTCAGGGGCAGGGAGAAGAGACCCAGTACTTC